A single sample is the source of the 4 T cell receptor beta chains below, sequenced in a study of blood T cell repertoires in COVID-19. Sequencing used immunoSEQ multiplex PCR; TCRdb keeps in-frame clones, though not all of them. The sample yields 180,000 or so clones, 70% to 90% seen once. Sequenced input: peripheral blood. Source of these receptors: a human donor with active or convalescent COVID-19. The donor label of this sample is uncertain.

The table lists this clone with a count of one. V is TRBV20-1 and J is TRBJ1-2; TRBD1 aligns across 8 bases. This CDR3 is built from 11 residues. The J segment lost 10 bases and the V segment lost 6 bases, leaving 7 bases of the junction unmatched. CDR1 is DFQATT, CDR2 SNEGSKA, per germline (reference sequence). The CDR3 is CSAERQGHYTF. The CDR3 region has the DNA TGCAGTGCCGAGAGACAGGGGCACTACACCTTC.

Here the CDR3 DNA reads TGCAGCGTTGAAGATGCCCTCCAGGGGCACCAAGAGACCCAGTACTTC. This translates into CSVEDALQGHQETQYF. This chain links TRBV29-1 with TRBJ2-5; D might be TRBD1 (6 bases). Germline values: CDR1 SQVTM, CDR2 ANQGSEA. Trimming left V 0 bases short and J 0 bases short, with 14 bases between. The CDR3 is 16 amino acids.

This clone was seen a few times. The J gene is TRBJ1-6, the V gene TRBV30; the match to TRBD1 covers 7 bases. This CDR3 has 14 residues. After removal of 7 bases from V and 0 bases from J, the junction contained 3 bases not matched to a gene. Looked up from germline, CDR1 is GTSNPN and CDR2 is SVGIG (reference sequence). This CDR3 reads CALYRGSYNSPLHF. The CDR3 region has the DNA TGTGCCTTATACAGGGGCTCCTATAATTCACCCCTCCACTTT.

DNA for the CDR3: TGTGCCAGCAGCTTGGTGGCGAGGGAAGAGACCCAGTACTTC. It is translated as CASSLVAREETQYF. V usage is TRBV5-4 and J usage is TRBJ2-5; D might be TRBD2 (5 bases). V was cut by 0 bases and J by 3 bases, with 9 bases left in between. This CDR3 is built from 14 residues. Germline lookup yields CDR1 SGHNT and CDR2 YYREEE (reference sequence).